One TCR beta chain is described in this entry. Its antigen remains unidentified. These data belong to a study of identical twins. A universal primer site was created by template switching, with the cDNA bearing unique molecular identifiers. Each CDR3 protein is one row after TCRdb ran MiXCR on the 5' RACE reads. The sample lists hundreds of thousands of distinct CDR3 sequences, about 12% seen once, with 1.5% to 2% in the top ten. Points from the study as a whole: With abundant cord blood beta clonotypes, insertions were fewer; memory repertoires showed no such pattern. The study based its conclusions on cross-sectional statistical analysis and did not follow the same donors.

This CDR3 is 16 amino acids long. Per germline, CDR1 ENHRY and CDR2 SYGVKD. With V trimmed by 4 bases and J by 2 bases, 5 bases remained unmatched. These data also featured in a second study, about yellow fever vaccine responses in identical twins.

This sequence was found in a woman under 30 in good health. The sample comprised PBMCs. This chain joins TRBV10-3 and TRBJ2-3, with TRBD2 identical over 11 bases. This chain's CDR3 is CAISGNSGGATDTQYF. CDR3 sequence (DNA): TGTGCCATCAGTGGTAATAGCGGGGGGGCCACAGATACGCAGTATTTT.